This TCR beta chain was observed in a study of blood T cells in healthy people across ages. The second PCR ran roughly 6 to 11 cycles with a sample-barcoded 5' primer and J-beta primers. TCRdb re-analysed the 5' RACE reads in MiXCR, keeping a single row per CDR3 protein. In the table there are about 1,000,000 distinct CDR3 sequences, 40% to 45% of which are singletons. V was shortened by 0 bases and J by 3 bases, with 6 bases between the two germline ends. The CDR3 has 13 residues. The germline V gene has CDR1 DFQATT and CDR2 SNEGSKA (reference sequence). This clonotype was detected a few times. The specimen was blood. The clonotype comes from a woman aged 60 to 75 in good health. J is TRBJ2-1 and V is TRBV20-1, with TRBD2 as a possible D gene (6 bases). CDR3 nucleotide sequence: TGCAGTGCTAGAGAGCGGGGCTACAATGAGCAGTTCTTC. Its translation is CSARERGYNEQFF.